Sequencing of this TCR beta chain was carried out in a study of regulatory T cells. Study-level results: Patient repertoires had restricted TRB V-J pairs and skewed V and J usage, most in Tregs. In CD3G-deficient patients, conventional CD4+ T cells were enriched for hydrophobic CDR3 residues at positions 6 and 7.

The CDR3 covers 14 residues. V shed 4 bases and J shed 7 bases, with 17 bases lying between them. The germline V gene encodes CDR1 SGHRS and CDR2 YFSETQ. The sample holds a few counts of this clone. Its antigen remains unidentified. Autoimmunity was present in every CD3G-deficient patient, worse in two. Patients aged 2 to 39 years had fewer naive T cells. Regulatory (CD25-high CD127-low) and conventional (CD25-low CD127-high) CD4+ T cells were sorted separately. The PCR used 52 TRBV and 13 TRBJ primers. Libraries were prepared by immunoSEQ multiplex PCR; TCRdb keeps only in-frame clonotypes and omits some of them. The data show over 35,000 clones, 70% to 90% seen once.

The receptor's source is a person aged 18-35 years with CD3G deficiency. Sequenced sample: conventional CD4+ T cells sorted from blood. The chain combines TRBV5-1 with TRBJ2-5; possibly TRBD1 or TRBD2 for D (5 bases each). DNA of the CDR3: TGCGCCAGCAGCCTGGGGGACGGCACTAGGACCCAGTACTTC. It codes for CASSLGDGTRTQYF.